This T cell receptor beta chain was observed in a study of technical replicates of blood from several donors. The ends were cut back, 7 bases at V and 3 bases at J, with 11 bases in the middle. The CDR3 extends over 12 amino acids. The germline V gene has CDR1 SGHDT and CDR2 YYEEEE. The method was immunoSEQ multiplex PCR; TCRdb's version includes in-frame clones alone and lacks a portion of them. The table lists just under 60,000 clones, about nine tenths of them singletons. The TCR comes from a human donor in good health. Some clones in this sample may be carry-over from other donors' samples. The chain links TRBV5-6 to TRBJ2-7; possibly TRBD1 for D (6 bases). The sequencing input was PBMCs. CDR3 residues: CASQGRFYEQYF. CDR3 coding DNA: TGTGCCAGCCAGGGGCGCTTCTACGAGCAGTACTTC.